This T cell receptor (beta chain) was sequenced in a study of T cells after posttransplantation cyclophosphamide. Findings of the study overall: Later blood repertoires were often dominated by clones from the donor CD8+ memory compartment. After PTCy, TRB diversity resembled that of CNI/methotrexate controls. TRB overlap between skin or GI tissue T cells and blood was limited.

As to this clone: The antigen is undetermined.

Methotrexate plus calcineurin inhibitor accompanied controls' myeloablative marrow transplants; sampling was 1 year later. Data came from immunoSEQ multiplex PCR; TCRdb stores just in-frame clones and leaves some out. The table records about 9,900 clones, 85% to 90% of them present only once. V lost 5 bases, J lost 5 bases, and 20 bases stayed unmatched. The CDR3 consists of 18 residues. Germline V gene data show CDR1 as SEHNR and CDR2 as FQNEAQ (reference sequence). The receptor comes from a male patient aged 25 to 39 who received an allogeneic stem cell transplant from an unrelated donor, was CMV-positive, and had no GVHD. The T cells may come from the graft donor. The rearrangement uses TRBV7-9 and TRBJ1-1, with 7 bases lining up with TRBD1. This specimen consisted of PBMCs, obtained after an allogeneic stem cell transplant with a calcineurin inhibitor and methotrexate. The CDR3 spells CASSRPKGQMVLDTEAFF. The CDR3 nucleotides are TGTGCCAGCAGCCGCCCCAAGGGACAGATGGTGTTGGATACTGAAGCTTTCTTT.